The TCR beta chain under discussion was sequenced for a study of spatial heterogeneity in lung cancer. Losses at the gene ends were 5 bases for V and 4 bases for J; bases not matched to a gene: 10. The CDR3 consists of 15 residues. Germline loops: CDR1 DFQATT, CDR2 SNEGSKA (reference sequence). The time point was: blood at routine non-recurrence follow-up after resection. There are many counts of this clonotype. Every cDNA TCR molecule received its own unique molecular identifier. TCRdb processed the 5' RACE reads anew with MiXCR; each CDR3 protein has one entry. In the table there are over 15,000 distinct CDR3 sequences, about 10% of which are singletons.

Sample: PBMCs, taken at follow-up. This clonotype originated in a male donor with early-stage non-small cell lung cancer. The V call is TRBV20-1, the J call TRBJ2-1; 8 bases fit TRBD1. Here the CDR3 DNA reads TGCAGTGCTCCCTCCCAGGGGGCCGAGTACAATGAGCAGTTCTTC. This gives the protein CSAPSQGAEYNEQFF.